These 5 T cell receptor beta chains were all obtained from the same sample, sequenced in a study of blood T cell repertoires in COVID-19. This table comes from immunoSEQ multiplex PCR, and its TCRdb copy is limited to in-frame clones, with some not included. The sample has 150,000 to 200,000 clones, 75% to 90% seen once. Sequenced: peripheral blood. The receptors come from a human donor with acute or convalescent COVID-19. The donor label of this sample is uncertain.

The rearrangement joins TRBV3-1 (or the pseudogene TRBV3-2) to TRBJ2-6; TRBD1 matches 10 bases. Trimming cost V 6 bases and J 2 bases; bases outside gene matches: 7. This CDR3 has 17 residues. Germline V gene lookup returns CDR1 LGHDT and CDR2 YNNKEL (reference sequence). CDR3 amino acids: CASSRRTGGAGANVLTF. The CDR3 DNA follows: TGTGCCAGCAGTCGCCGGACAGGGGGTGCTGGGGCCAACGTCCTGACTTTC.

In DNA form, the CDR3 reads TGTGCCAGCAGTTACTCTGCCACGGGGGCTTTCTTT. Its translation is CASSYSATGAFF. This rearrangement joins TRBV6-2 or TRBV6-3 to TRBJ1-1; no clear D gene. Germline V gene sequence: CDR1 MNHEY, CDR2 SVGEGT. V lost 0 bases, J lost 11 bases, and 10 bases lay in between. The CDR3 contains 12 residues.

This chain connects TRBV6-5 to TRBJ1-3; a weak D match, TRBD1 (5 bases). This CDR3 is built from 14 residues. Looked up from germline, CDR1 is MNHEY and CDR2 is SVGAGI. V dropped 4 bases and J dropped 4 bases, with 11 bases sitting between them. Here the CDR3 reads CASSSTGLGNTIYF. In DNA, the CDR3 is TGTGCCAGCAGTTCCACAGGTTTAGGAAACACCATATATTTT.

The CDR3 DNA follows: TGTGCCAGCCTACAGGGGGGCAATGAGCAGTTCTTC. Translating gives CASLQGGNEQFF. The chain uses TRBV6-5 and TRBJ2-1; 8 nucleotides align to TRBD1. The CDR3 spans 12 residues. Germline CDR1 reads MNHEY; CDR2 reads SVGAGI. V dropped 8 bases and J dropped 6; count of bases not matched to a gene: 3.

The chain recombines TRBV6-5 with TRBJ1-2; a weak D match, TRBD1 (6 bases). Trimming took 0 bases from V and 3 from J, leaving 14 bases between them. Germline V CDR1 and CDR2: MNHEY, SVGAGI. The CDR3 runs 16 residues. The CDR3 sequence is CASSYSGQGKDYGYTF. The CDR3 DNA reads TGTGCCAGCAGTTACTCGGGGCAGGGGAAGGACTATGGCTACACCTTC.